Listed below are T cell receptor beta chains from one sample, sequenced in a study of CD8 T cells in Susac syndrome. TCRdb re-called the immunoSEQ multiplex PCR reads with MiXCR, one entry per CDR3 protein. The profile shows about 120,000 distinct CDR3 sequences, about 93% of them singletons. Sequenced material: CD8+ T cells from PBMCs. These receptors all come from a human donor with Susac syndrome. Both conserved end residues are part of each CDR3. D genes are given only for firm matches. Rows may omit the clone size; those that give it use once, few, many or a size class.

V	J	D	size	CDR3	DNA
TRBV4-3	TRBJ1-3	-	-	CASSQGDSGNTIYF	TGCGCCAGCAGCCAAGGAGATTCTGGAAACACCATATATTTT
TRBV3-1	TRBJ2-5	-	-	CASSQRTAGQETQYF	TGTGCCAGCAGCCAACGCACAGCGGGCCAAGAGACCCAGTACTTC
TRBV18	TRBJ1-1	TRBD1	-	CASSPLTQGMDEAFF	TGTGCCAGCTCACCACTAACACAGGGGATGGATGAAGCTTTCTTT
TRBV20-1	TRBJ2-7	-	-	CSARDLMTSGAYEQYF	TGCAGTGCTAGAGATCTGATGACTAGTGGGGCCTACGAGCAGTACTTC
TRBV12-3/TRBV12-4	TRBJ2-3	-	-	CASSTDRTGSTDTQYF	TGTGCCAGCAGTACAGACAGAACTGGTAGCACAGATACGCAGTATTTT
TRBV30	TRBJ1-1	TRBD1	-	CAWSEGTGLNTEAFF	TGTGCCTGGAGCGAGGGGACAGGGTTGAACACTGAAGCTTTCTTT
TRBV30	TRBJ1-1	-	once	CAWSYLNTEAFF	TGTGCCTGGAGTTACTTAAACACTGAAGCTTTCTTT
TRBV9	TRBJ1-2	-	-	CASSVGDGNYGYTF	TGTGCCAGCAGCGTAGGGGACGGTAACTATGGCTACACCTTC
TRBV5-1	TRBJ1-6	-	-	CASSADNIGSYNSPLHF	TGCGCCAGCAGCGCCGACAACATAGGCTCCTATAATTCACCCCTCCACTTT
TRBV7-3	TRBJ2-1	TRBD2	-	CASSLTFTRGGLNNEQFF	TGTGCCAGCAGCCTCACGTTTACCCGGGGGGGACTAAACAATGAGCAGTTCTTC
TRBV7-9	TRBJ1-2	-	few	CASSPTGTYGYTF	TGTGCCAGCAGTCCTACAGGAACGTATGGCTACACCTTC
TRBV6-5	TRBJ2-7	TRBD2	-	CASSKLAEGTYEQYF	TGTGCCAGCAGTAAACTAGCGGAAGGAACCTACGAGCAGTACTTC
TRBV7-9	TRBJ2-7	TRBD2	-	CASSLEAGTRHYEQYF	TGTGCCAGCAGCTTAGAGGCCGGGACTAGGCACTACGAGCAGTACTTC
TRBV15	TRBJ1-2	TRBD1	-	CATSLRQGANYGYTF	TGTGCCACCAGCCTTCGACAGGGAGCTAACTATGGCTACACCTTC
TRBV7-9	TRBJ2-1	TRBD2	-	CASSPGTSDYNEQFF	TGTGCCAGCAGCCCCGGGACTAGCGACTACAATGAGCAGTTCTTC
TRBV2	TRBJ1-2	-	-	CASSETQVLNYGYTF	TGTGCCAGCAGTGAAACCCAAGTCCTGAACTATGGCTACACCTTC
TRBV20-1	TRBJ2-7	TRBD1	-	CSASALDRGSYEQYF	TGCAGTGCTTCGGCTTTGGACAGGGGGTCCTACGAGCAGTACTTC
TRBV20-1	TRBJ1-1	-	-	CSARDPDRGGNTEAFF	TGCAGTGCTAGAGATCCAGATAGGGGGGGGAACACTGAAGCTTTCTTT
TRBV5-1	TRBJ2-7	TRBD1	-	CASSFGAPRQGNYEQYF	TGCGCCAGCAGCTTTGGGGCGCCGAGACAGGGAAACTACGAGCAGTACTTC
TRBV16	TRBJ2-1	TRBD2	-	CASSAGVNNEQFF	TGTGCCAGCAGCGCGGGGGTCAACAATGAGCAGTTCTTC